This T cell receptor (beta chain) emerged from a study of blood T cell repertoires in COVID-19. The CDR3 is made up of 14 amino acids. Trimming shortened V by 5 bases and J by 4 bases, and 11 bases separated the two germline ends. Germline CDR1 reads LNHDA; CDR2 reads SQIVND (reference sequence). The table lists this clone with a count of one. This table comes from immunoSEQ multiplex PCR, and its TCRdb copy is limited to in-frame clones, with some not included. The repertoire consists of roughly 50,000 clones, with roughly 84% occurring once and the leading ten covering about 16%. This chain joins TRBV19 and TRBJ1-4; D ambiguous. The receptor comes from a human donor with active COVID-19. The donor label of this sample is uncertain. What was sequenced was peripheral blood. In nucleotides, the CDR3 is TGTGCCAGTAGTTGGGCGGGGATTAATGAAAAACTGTTTTTT. Translation: CASSWAGINEKLFF.